The 8 T cell receptor beta chains below all came from one sample that was sequenced in a study of Graves' ophthalmopathy and Graves' hyperthyroidism. RNA served as the template for amplifying TCR beta CDR3 regions. First-round RT-PCR relied on HTBI primers, and a second-round multiplex PCR came next. TCRdb fed the multiplex PCR reads into MiXCR, producing one record per CDR3 protein. This sample has around 520,000 distinct CDR3 sequences, with 39% found just once. Sequenced: peripheral blood or thyroid tissue (not recorded which). The source of these receptors is an adult man with Graves' hyperthyroidism.

V is TRBV24-1 and J is TRBJ2-2, with D hard to call. This CDR3 has 11 residues. The V end lost 2 bases, the J end lost 6 bases, and 0 bases lay between the germline ends. Germline V gene sequence: CDR1 KGHDR, CDR2 SFDVKD. The CDR3 reads CATSDSGELFF. CDR3 bases: TGTGCCACCAGTGATTCCGGGGAGCTGTTTTTT.

To note about this clonotype: This may arise from a read error, as a much more abundant clone is one base away. The CDR3 carries no conserved terminal phenylalanine or tryptophan, so it likely arises from a read error. The CDR3 region is CASSRRVSNTEAFL. The CDR3 coding sequence is TGTGCCAGCAGCCGCCGGGTCTCGAACACTGAAGCTTTCCTT. The chain links TRBV14 to TRBJ1-1, with D unresolved. The CDR3 loop spans 14 amino acids. V lost 4 bases and J 1 base, leaving 10 bases between the germline ends. CDR1 SGHDN and CDR2 FVKESK come from the germline V gene.

This clonotype was recorded a few times. V gene TRBV28 combines with J gene TRBJ2-7; TRBD2 aligns across 10 bases. Germline CDR1 reads MDHEN; CDR2 reads SYDVKM. The junction had 20 bases not matched to a gene; V was cut back by 6 bases and J by 3 bases. This CDR3 comprises 19 residues. The CDR3 DNA reads as TGTGCCAGCAGCCCTACGTCTAGCGGGAGCAATGGCCCCTACTACGAGCAGTACTTC. This gives the protein CASSPTSSGSNGPYYEQYF.

This clonotype was seen more than once but under ten times. The chain is built from TRBV9 and TRBJ2-3, with D possibly matching TRBD1 (5 bases). This CDR3 region has 15 residues. V lost 0 bases and J 0 bases, leaving 8 bases between the germline ends. CDR1 is SGDLS and CDR2 is YYNGEE in the germline V gene. CDR3 nucleotide sequence: TGTGCCAGCAGCGTAGGGACATTGAGCACAGATACGCAGTATTTT. This encodes CASSVGTLSTDTQYF.

This clonotype has at least ten counts. J is TRBJ1-5 and V is TRBV29-1; D is undetermined. V was shortened by 7 bases and J by 1 base, with 17 bases between the two germline ends. Germline values: CDR1 SQVTM, CDR2 ANQGSEA. The CDR3 is 15 amino acids. CDR3 sequence reads: CSEQGSSISNQPQHF. CDR3 coding DNA: TGCAGCGAGCAAGGTTCGAGTATAAGCAATCAGCCCCAGCATTTT.

The sample holds one count of this clonotype. Relative to the germline gene, one junction end is altered; a read error may explain this. V is TRBV24-1 and J is TRBJ2-7, with 10 bases lining up with TRBD2. Germline CDR1 KGHDR, CDR2 SFDVKD. The CDR3 has 14 amino acids. The DNA of the CDR3 is TGTACCACCAGTCCAGCGGGAGGGCCGGGGGAGCAGTACTTC. Translating it yields CTTSPAGGPGEQYF.

The chain is built from TRBV5-1 and TRBJ1-1; a possible D gene is TRBD1 (5 bases). Trimming removed 5 bases from V and 2 bases from J, with 10 bases in between. The CDR3 spans 13 residues. From germline, CDR1 is SGHRS and CDR2 YFSETQ. This chain's CDR3 is CASSGDPNTEAFF. CDR3 coding DNA: TGCGCCAGCAGTGGGGACCCAAACACTGAAGCTTTCTTT. Full variable domain (remainder filled in from reference TRBV5-1 and TRBJ1-1): KAGVTQTPRYLIKTRGQQVTLSCSPISGHRSVSWYQQTPGQGLQFLFEYFSETQRNKGNFPGRFSGRQFSNSRSEMNVSTLELGDSALYLCASSGDPNTEAFFGQGTRLTVV.

The table lists this clonotype with a few counts. The chain joins TRBV14 to TRBJ1-4; D gene ambiguous. This CDR3 is 15 amino acids long. Trimming pared 0 bases from V and 7 bases from J, leaving 12 bases between. CDR1 and CDR2 from the germline V gene are SGHDN and FVKESK. The CDR3 nucleotides are TGTGCCAGCAGCCAAGAGAGAAGTATTGGTGAAAAACTGTTTTTT. Translating gives CASSQERSIGEKLFF.